These 22 T cell receptor beta chains came from one sample sequenced in a study of blood T cell repertoires in COVID-19. The data were produced by immunoSEQ multiplex PCR, yet TCRdb's version contains in-frame clones alone and is incomplete. The repertoire holds tens of thousands of clones, with over 65% as singletons. The sequenced sample was peripheral blood. The receptors shown here come from a human donor in a cohort sampled during active COVID-19.

The CDR3 here is CASSLAGGPSEQFF. The CDR3 DNA sequence: TGTGCCAGCAGCTTAGCGGGAGGGCCCTCTGAGCAGTTCTTC. The rearrangement links TRBV7-3 to TRBJ2-1; 9 nucleotides agree with TRBD2. J gave up 9 bases and V 2 bases, and 5 bases lay outside the gene matches. The CDR3 spans 14 residues. CDR1 is SGHTA and CDR2 is FQGTGA in the germline V gene.

CDR3 DNA: TGTGCCAGCAGCTTAATGGCCGGAGGGCAAGAGACCCAGTACTTC. It specifies CASSLMAGGQETQYF. J is TRBJ2-5 and V is TRBV11-2; D is possibly TRBD2 (6 bases). Between the trimmed V and J ends, which lost 2 bases and 2 bases, there was a span of 12 bases. Germline V CDR1 and CDR2: SGHAT, FQNNGV. The CDR3 runs 15 residues. The full variable domain, with the rest looked up from reference TRBV11-2 and TRBJ2-5, is EAGVAQSPRYKIIEKRQSVAFWCNPISGHATLYWYQQILGQGPKLLIQFQNNGVVDDSQLPKDRFSAERLKGVDSTLKIQPAKLEDSAVYLCASSLMAGGQETQYFGPGTRLLVL.

This chain joins TRBV27 and TRBJ2-5; D perhaps matches TRBD1 (5 bases). Germline CDR1 is MNHEY and CDR2 is SMNVEV (reference sequence). The V gene lost 8 bases and the J gene lost 5 bases, with 15 bases spanning the gap. The CDR3 covers 13 residues. This chain's CDR3 is CASATRVSETQYF. The DNA for the CDR3 is TGTGCCAGCGCAACCAGGGTTTCGGAGACCCAGTACTTC.

V usage is TRBV3-1 (or the pseudogene TRBV3-2) and J usage is TRBJ2-5; 9 bases fit TRBD2. Germline CDR1 reads LGHDT; CDR2 reads YNNKEL (reference sequence). The V segment lost 0 bases and the J segment 3 bases; nucleotides outside the gene matches: 5. The CDR3 spans 16 residues. CDR3 in DNA: TGTGCCAGCAGCCAAGATCCGCTAGCGGGAAAAGAGACCCAGTACTTC. Translating it yields CASSQDPLAGKETQYF.

This chain connects TRBV20-1 to TRBJ2-5, with TRBD2 as a possible D gene (5 bases). This CDR3 has 17 amino acids. CDR1 DFQATT and CDR2 SNEGSKA come from the germline V gene (reference sequence). V was shortened by 3 bases and J by 1 base, with 21 bases between the two germline ends. The CDR3 protein is CSASSASWGSGQETQYF. The CDR3 bases are TGCAGTGCTAGTTCGGCTAGCTGGGGTTCTGGCCAAGAGACCCAGTACTTC.

This sequence joins TRBV6-6 and TRBJ2-3; 10 bases are shared with TRBD2. The CDR3 runs to 15 residues. Germline V CDR1 and CDR2: MNHNY, SVGAGI (reference sequence). The junction had 5 bases not matched to a gene; V was cut back by 4 bases and J by 4 bases. The CDR3 DNA follows: TGTGCCAGCAGTTTGGATCTAGCGGGAGCAGATACGCAGTATTTT. Its protein product is CASSLDLAGADTQYF.

V usage is TRBV7-2 and J usage is TRBJ2-1, with 7 positions matching TRBD1. Germline CDR1 SGHTA, CDR2 FQGNSA. The CDR3 consists of 14 residues. V lost 0 bases and J lost 7; bases outside the gene matches: 3. The CDR3 sequence is CASSLAGGRNEQFF. The DNA of the CDR3 is TGTGCCAGCAGCTTAGCAGGGGGCCGGAATGAGCAGTTCTTC. Together with reference TRBV7-2 and TRBJ2-1, the CDR3 gives the full variable domain: GAGVSQSPSNKVTEKGKDVELRCDPISGHTALYWYRQSLGQGLEFLIYFQGNSAPDKSGLPSDRFSAERTGGSVSTLTIQRTQQEDSAVYLCASSLAGGRNEQFFGPGTRLTVL.

This chain uses TRBV28 with TRBJ1-1, with a weak D call TRBD1 (6 bases). Germline assignment: CDR1 MDHEN and CDR2 SYDVKM. Trimming took off 3 bases at V and 0 bases at J, with 17 bases between the two ends. CDR3 size: 17 residues. CDR3 residues: CASSFQTGKLMNTEAFF. DNA of the CDR3: TGTGCCAGCAGTTTTCAAACAGGGAAACTTATGAACACTGAAGCTTTCTTT.

V gene TRBV5-8 combines with J gene TRBJ2-3, with 8 bases identical to TRBD1. The CDR3 is 17 residues long. CDR1 and CDR2 from the germline V gene are SGHTS and YDEGEE. With V trimmed by 4 bases and J by 1 base, 11 bases remained unmatched. CDR3 protein: CASSPRQGPVGTDTQYF. DNA of the CDR3: TGTGCCAGCAGCCCAAGACAGGGGCCGGTTGGCACAGATACGCAGTATTTT.

In nucleotides, the CDR3 is TGTGCCAGCAGCCCGAGCAATCAGCCCCAGCATTTT. Its translation is CASSPSNQPQHF. The chain employs TRBV7-9 and TRBJ1-5; D uncertain. V was clipped by 5 bases and J by 1 base, with 3 bases between them. Germline loops: CDR1 SEHNR, CDR2 FQNEAQ (reference sequence). The CDR3 has 12 residues.

The rearrangement links TRBV3-1 (or the pseudogene TRBV3-2) to TRBJ1-1; TRBD1 agrees at 7 bases. The CDR3 is 14 residues long. Germline V CDR1 and CDR2: LGHDT, YNNKEL (reference sequence). V was clipped by 4 bases and J by 1 base; unmatched bases: 3. As DNA, the CDR3 is TGTGCCAGCAGCCCCCGACAGGGGAACACTGAAGCTTTCTTT. Its translation: CASSPRQGNTEAFF.

The rearrangement links TRBV27 to TRBJ2-1; 8 bases line up with TRBD2. Looked up from germline, CDR1 is MNHEY and CDR2 is SMNVEV (reference sequence). Trimming removed 4 bases from V and 4 bases from J; junction bases left unmatched: 18. The CDR3 spans 19 residues. CDR3 DNA sequence: TGTGCCAGCAGTTCGGTTGCGGGGGGTTCGGTCCCGGGGTACAATGAGCAGTTCTTC. The encoded protein is CASSSVAGGSVPGYNEQFF.

This chain uses TRBV7-2 with TRBJ1-2, with D hard to call. The CDR3 extends over 13 amino acids. The germline V gene encodes CDR1 SGHTA and CDR2 FQGNSA. The germline V and J ends were trimmed by 2 bases and 4 bases, with 8 bases remaining between them. The CDR3 DNA follows: TGTGCCAGCAGCTTAACCAGTCTCTATGGCTACACCTTC. It translates to CASSLTSLYGYTF. Looking up the rest from reference TRBV7-2 and TRBJ1-2 gives the full variable domain: GAGVSQSPSNKVTEKGKDVELRCDPISGHTALYWYRQSLGQGLEFLIYFQGNSAPDKSGLPSDRFSAERTGGSVSTLTIQRTQQEDSAVYLCASSLTSLYGYTFGSGTRLTVV.

This rearrangement joins TRBV3-1 (or the pseudogene TRBV3-2) to TRBJ2-1; 8 positions agree with TRBD2. The CDR3 is 16 amino acids. From germline, CDR1 is LGHDT and CDR2 YNNKEL (reference sequence). V dropped 2 bases and J dropped 8; count of bases not matched to a gene: 11. The chain's CDR3 is CASSQRVGGGSDEQFF. CDR3 nucleotide sequence: TGTGCCAGCAGCCAACGGGTCGGCGGGGGGTCGGATGAGCAGTTCTTC.

The chain recombines TRBV2 with TRBJ2-7, with TRBD2 identical over 8 bases. Trimming at V came to 3 bases and at J to 1 base, leaving 5 bases not matched to a gene. CDR1 SNHLY and CDR2 FYNNEI come from the germline V gene. The CDR3 length is 15 residues. The CDR3 protein is CASSEGAGVSYEQYF. Here the CDR3 DNA reads TGTGCCAGCAGTGAGGGAGCGGGGGTATCCTACGAGCAGTACTTC.

The chain carries TRBV18 and TRBJ1-1; 8 bases are a match to TRBD1. Looked up from germline, CDR1 is KGHSH and CDR2 is LQKENI. This CDR3 spans 17 amino acids. Losses at the gene ends were 3 bases for V and 2 bases for J; bases not matched to a gene: 11. This CDR3 is CASSPVSPGTGNTEAFF. Written as DNA, the CDR3 is TGTGCCAGCTCACCGGTATCCCCCGGGACAGGCAACACTGAAGCTTTCTTT. The variable domain in full, completed from reference TRBV18 and TRBJ1-1, reads NAGVMQNPRHLVRRRGQEARLRCSPMKGHSHVYWYRQLPEEGLKFMVYLQKENIIDESGMPKERFSAEFPKEGPSILRIQQVVRGDSAAYFCASSPVSPGTGNTEAFFGQGTRLTVV.

J is TRBJ2-2 and V is TRBV4-3, with 8 bases identical to TRBD2. The CDR3 extends over 17 amino acids. CDR1 LGHNA and CDR2 YSLEER come from the germline V gene. Trimming removed 4 bases from V and 3 bases from J; junction bases left unmatched: 10. CDR3 sequence: CASSLEPPGGHTGELFF. The DNA for the CDR3 is TGCGCCAGCAGCCTTGAGCCCCCGGGGGGGCACACCGGGGAGCTGTTTTTT.

The V call is TRBV6-6, the J call TRBJ1-1; 7 bases line up with TRBD1. V shed 6 bases and J 3 bases; nucleotides not matched to a gene: 10. CDR1 and CDR2 from the germline V gene are MNHNY and SVGAGI (reference sequence). CDR3 length equals 15 residues. The chain's CDR3 is CASRGTTGQYTEAFF. CDR3 DNA: TGTGCCAGCAGGGGGACGACAGGGCAGTACACTGAAGCTTTCTTT.

This chain connects TRBV19 to TRBJ2-7; 7 nucleotides match TRBD1. This CDR3 contains 15 residues. Per the germline V gene, CDR1 is LNHDA and CDR2 is SQIVND (reference sequence). The trim removed 5 bases at V and 2 bases at J, leaving 9 bases unmatched. CDR3: CASSLRQGQTYEQYF. CDR3 bases: TGTGCCAGTAGTTTGAGACAGGGACAAACCTACGAGCAGTACTTC. The whole variable domain, remainder taken from reference TRBV19 and TRBJ2-7, is DGGITQSPKYLFRKEGQNVTLSCEQNLNHDAMYWYRQDPGQGLRLIYYSQIVNDFQKGDIAEGYSVSREKKESFPLTVTSAQKNPTAFYLCASSLRQGQTYEQYFGPGTRLTVT.

The chain recombines TRBV12-3 or TRBV12-4 with TRBJ1-2; D is perhaps TRBD1 (5 bases). The CDR3 is 12 residues long. V was pared by 7 bases and J by 8 bases, with 14 bases between. The CDR3 sequence is CASTSSRVGYTF. In DNA, the CDR3 is TGTGCCAGCACCTCCTCCAGGGTCGGCTACACCTTC.

The chain carries TRBV5-6 and TRBJ2-7; 7 bases fit TRBD2. V lost 0 bases to trimming and J lost 5 bases; unmatched junction nucleotides: 5. This CDR3 has 14 amino acids. Germline CDR1 and CDR2: SGHDT and YYEEEE. CDR3 loop: CASSLGRELHEQYF. The DNA for the CDR3 is TGTGCCAGCAGCTTGGGGCGGGAGCTGCACGAGCAGTACTTC.

J is TRBJ1-5 and V is TRBV28; D gene ambiguous. The CDR3 spans 14 residues. Germline V gene lookup returns CDR1 MDHEN and CDR2 SYDVKM. V was shortened by 6 bases and J by 3 bases, with 12 bases between the two germline ends. CDR3 region: CASSRYGNNQPQHF. As DNA, the CDR3 is TGTGCCAGCAGCAGGTACGGAAACAATCAGCCCCAGCATTTT. The full variable domain, completed using reference TRBV28 and TRBJ1-5, is DVKVTQSSRYLVKRTGEKVFLECVQDMDHENMFWYRQDPGLGLRLIYFSYDVKMKEKGDIPEGYSVSREKKERFSLILESASTNQTSMYLCASSRYGNNQPQHFGDGTRLSIL.